The present T cell receptor beta chain was sequenced within a study of CD8 T cells in ankylosing spondylitis. Study conclusions and caveats: One TCR beta motif, made up of eight highly homologous variants, appeared characteristic of ankylosing spondylitis blood. CD8+ cells made up the disease-linked clones, which were relatively rare in peripheral blood.

The CDR3 sequence is 19 residues long. Germline CDR1 is LGHDT and CDR2 is YNNKEL (reference sequence). V was clipped by 0 bases and J by 0 bases, with 18 bases between them. Making use of molecular barcodes, quantitative 5'-RACE generated TCR beta libraries. TCRdb reprocessed the 5' RACE reads via MiXCR and lists one record per CDR3 protein. The sample includes fewer than 450,000 distinct CDR3 sequences, under 20% of them seen just once. As regards this clonotype: No antigen is known for it.

Input material: blood, either unsorted or a sorted T cell fraction (not recorded which). The chain recombines TRBV3-1 with TRBJ1-5; TRBD1 is a possible D gene (6 bases). The receptor was isolated from a male donor with ankylosing spondylitis. The CDR3, as DNA: TGTGCCAGCAGCCAAGAGAGGGGGGGACGGCATTATAGCAATCAGCCCCAGCATTTT. Translation: CASSQERGGRHYSNQPQHF.